This T cell receptor (beta chain) was found in a study of cytomegalovirus exposure and HLA in healthy donors. The study, taken as a whole, reports: The study labeled more than 150 TCR beta chains cytomegalovirus-associated.

Vbeta (60) and Jbeta (13) primers were used in the PCR. The assay was immunoSEQ multiplex PCR, and TCRdb's table has in-frame clones only and misses some. Of approximately 110,000 clones listed, roughly 74% are singletons. This clone was observed a handful of times. The antigen is not known. The sequenced sample consisted of PBMCs. The sequence came from a man aged 35-49 years in good health and CMV-seronegative.

CDR3 sequence: CASSQRGRENEQYF. The DNA for the CDR3 is TGTGCCAGCTCACAAAGGGGCAGAGAGAACGAGCAGTACTTC. J is TRBJ2-7 and V is TRBV18, with D tentatively TRBD1 (5 bases). CDR1 and CDR2 (germline): KGHSH, LQKENI. The CDR3 runs to 14 residues. Trimming removed 4 bases at V and 5 bases at J, with 15 bases between.